These 18 T cell receptor beta chains were sequenced from one sample in a study of metastatic and nonmetastatic thyroid tumors. Treatment of any kind had been given to no patient before thyroid surgery. MiXCR reprocessed the PCR reads for TCRdb. The table lists 25,000 to 30,000 clones, roughly 4.2% of them singletons, with roughly 23% in the top ten. The sample was blood. Every receptor here comes from a female donor with papillary thyroid cancer or a benign thyroid nodule (not recorded which). Some clones in this sample may be carry-over from other donors' samples.

This clone was seen repeatedly, ten times or more. The V call is TRBV6-1, the J call TRBJ2-7; D may be TRBD2 (7 bases). This CDR3 is built from 15 residues. CDR1 is MNHNS and CDR2 is SASEGT in the germline V gene. The V and J ends lost 6 bases and 0 bases respectively, with 15 bases between them. The CDR3 region is CASRREGGSSYEQYF. In DNA, the CDR3 is TGTGCCAGCAGGAGGGAGGGGGGTTCCTCCTACGAGCAGTACTTC.

This clone was detected ten times or more. The rearrangement joins TRBV7-9 to TRBJ2-3; D gene ambiguous. Trimming shortened V by 3 bases and J by 1 base, and 8 bases separated the two germline ends. Germline V gives CDR1 SEHNR, CDR2 FQNEAQ (reference sequence). The CDR3 is 14 amino acids. CDR3 sequence: CASSFQPGTDTQYF. The CDR3 DNA reads TGTGCCAGCAGCTTCCAACCTGGCACAGATACGCAGTATTTT.

This clone has just a few counts. The rearrangement uses TRBV4-1 and TRBJ1-2; maybe TRBD1 (6 bases). With 1 base removed from V and 0 bases from J, the gap between germline ends came to 12 bases. Germline V gene sequence: CDR1 MGHRA, CDR2 YSYEKL. The CDR3 is 16 residues long. The CDR3 loop reads CASSQGGAPANYGYTF. CDR3 sequence (DNA): TGCGCCAGCAGCCAAGGGGGGGCCCCCGCTAACTATGGCTACACCTTC.

Many counts were recorded for this clone. The chain recombines TRBV28 with TRBJ2-3; TRBD1 matches 8 bases. The CDR3 is made up of 19 amino acids. Losses at the gene ends were 5 bases for V and 2 bases for J; bases not matched to a gene: 18. CDR1 MDHEN and CDR2 SYDVKM come from the germline V gene. Written as DNA, the CDR3 is TGTGCCAGCAGTCGGCCCCGGACAGGGTCTATTCCCCTCACAGATACGCAGTATTTT. Amino acid sequence: CASSRPRTGSIPLTDTQYF.

The rearrangement uses TRBV7-9 and TRBJ2-1, with 12 bases that match TRBD2. CDR1 is SEHNR and CDR2 is FQNEAQ in the germline V gene (reference sequence). V dropped 5 bases and J dropped 8; count of bases not matched to a gene: 10. This CDR3 has 16 amino acids. The CDR3 DNA reads TGTGCCAGCAGCCCCACTAGCGGGAGGCCATTGTATGAGCAGTTCTTC. This codes for CASSPTSGRPLYEQFF.

This clone has at least ten counts. This sequence joins TRBV9 and TRBJ2-3; no clear D gene. The V end was cut by 1 base, the J end by 2 bases, with 11 bases between. The CDR3 totals 15 residues. CDR1 is SGDLS, CDR2 YYNGEE, per germline. This CDR3 reads CASSVSGRITDTQYF. CDR3 nucleotide sequence: TGTGCCAGCAGCGTATCTGGGCGGATCACAGATACGCAGTATTTT.

This clone was counted only a few times. The chain uses TRBV20-1 and TRBJ2-7; TRBD2 agrees at 10 bases. Per the germline V gene, CDR1 is DFQATT and CDR2 is SNEGSKA (reference sequence). This CDR3 contains 15 residues. V was clipped by 7 bases and J by 3 bases; unmatched bases: 12. The CDR3: CSGVRAGTSDYEQYF. The CDR3 DNA reads TGCAGTGGGGTCCGGGCCGGGACTAGCGACTACGAGCAGTACTTC.

This clone was counted many times. The chain recombines TRBV4-1 with TRBJ2-3; 10 nucleotides line up with TRBD2. With V trimmed by 1 base and J by 2 bases, 3 bases remained unmatched. This CDR3 is built from 16 residues. Germline assignment: CDR1 MGHRA and CDR2 YSYEKL. The CDR3: CASSQALAGITDTQYF. As DNA, the CDR3 is TGCGCCAGCAGCCAAGCACTAGCGGGAATCACAGATACGCAGTATTTT.

This clone has a count of ten or more. The chain combines TRBV2 with TRBJ1-2; TRBD1 matches 9 bases. The length of the CDR3 is 13 residues. Trimming cost V 8 bases and J 8 bases; bases outside gene matches: 9. Germline CDR1 reads SNHLY; CDR2 reads FYNNEI. The CDR3 nucleotides are TGTGCCAGCCCCAGGGACAGGGCTAGCGGCTACACCTTC. Translating it yields CASPRDRASGYTF. The complete variable domain, with remaining parts taken from reference TRBV2 and TRBJ1-2, reads EPEVTQTPSHQVTQMGQEVILRCVPISNHLYFYWYRQILGQKVEFLVSFYNNEISEKSEIFDDQFSVERPDGSNFTLKIRSTKLEDSAMYFCASPRDRASGYTFGSGTRLTVV.

This chain joins TRBV6-9 and TRBJ2-7; perhaps TRBD2 as D (6 bases). Trimming pared 3 bases from V and 5 bases from J, leaving 14 bases between. The CDR3 length is 14 residues. Germline V gives CDR1 MNHGY, CDR2 SVAAGI. The CDR3 DNA reads as TGTGCCAGCAGTTACGGAGGGATTCGCGACGAGCAGTACTTC. Its translation is CASSYGGIRDEQYF.

This clone was seen at least ten times. The chain recombines TRBV3-1 with TRBJ1-5, with a possible D match to TRBD1 (6 bases). Looked up from germline, CDR1 is LGHDT and CDR2 is YNNKEL (reference sequence). V lost 4 bases and J 5 bases, leaving 15 bases between the germline ends. The CDR3 is 15 residues long. CDR3 coding DNA: TGTGCCAGCAGCCCCGGGGAGGGGGGCGATCAGCCCCAGCATTTT. Translating it yields CASSPGEGGDQPQHF.

Within the sample, this clone is medium-sized. The J gene is TRBJ2-2, the V gene TRBV6-1; D possibly corresponds to TRBD2 (6 bases). V lost 6 bases to trimming and J lost 2 bases, with 19 bases between them. The germline V gene encodes CDR1 MNHNS and CDR2 SASEGT. This CDR3 comprises 17 residues. The CDR3 nucleotides are TGTGCCAGCAGGATAGGGAGGAGCACTTCCAACACCGGGGAGCTGTTTTTT. Translated: CASRIGRSTSNTGELFF.

With regard to this clone: Mismatch with germline at one junction end may stem from a read error. The chain is built from TRBV6-9 and TRBJ1-1, with TRBD1 as a possible D gene (6 bases). This CDR3 has 15 residues. CDR1 is MNHGY, CDR2 SVAAGI, per germline. Here the CDR3 DNA reads TGTGCCAGCAGTTACTCGAACCGAGGGGGGGCTGAAGCTCTCTTT. Protein sequence: CASSYSNRGGAEALF.

This clone was detected many times. The chain joins TRBV20-1 to TRBJ1-2, with TRBD1 matching 9 bases. Per the germline V gene, CDR1 is DFQATT and CDR2 is SNEGSKA (reference sequence). The CDR3 length is 18 residues. V dropped 5 bases and J dropped 2; count of bases not matched to a gene: 18. CDR3 coding DNA: TGCAGTGCTGGACCTCCGGCCGGACAGGGGTCTTTAAACTATGGCTACACCTTC. This sequence encodes CSAGPPAGQGSLNYGYTF.

The table lists this clone with many counts. The chain combines TRBV18 with TRBJ2-3; weak D call: TRBD1 (6 bases). Trimming removed 5 bases from V and 1 base from J, with 7 bases in between. The length of the CDR3 is 13 residues. Germline V gene data show CDR1 as KGHSH and CDR2 as LQKENI. The CDR3 DNA reads TGTGCCAGCTCAGCAGGGGGCACAGATACGCAGTATTTT. The encoded protein is CASSAGGTDTQYF.

The chain uses TRBV11-3 and TRBJ1-1; TRBD1 aligns across 8 bases. CDR3 length: 12 amino acids. The V gene's germline CDR1 is SGHNT and CDR2 YENEEA. After removal of 6 bases from V and 8 bases from J, the junction contained 5 bases not matched to a gene. The CDR3 coding sequence is TGTGCCAGCAGTACAGGGGGGGGAGAAGCTTTCTTT. It codes for CASSTGGGEAFF. Supplemented by reference TRBV11-3 and TRBJ1-1, the full variable domain reads EAGVVQSPRYKIIEKKQPVAFWCNPISGHNTLYWYLQNLGQGPELLIRYENEEAVDDSQLPKDRFSAERLKGVDSTLKIQPAELGDSAVYLCASSTGGGEAFFGQGTRLTVV.

Many counts were recorded for this clone. This rearrangement joins TRBV10-1 to TRBJ2-2; D unresolved. Germline-derived CDR1 and CDR2 are WNHNN and SYGVQD (reference sequence). CDR3 length: 12 amino acids. Between the trimmed V and J ends, which lost 5 bases and 3 bases, there was a span of 4 bases. The CDR3 protein is CASSRYTGELFF. Here the CDR3 DNA reads TGCGCCAGCAGTAGATACACCGGGGAGCTGTTTTTT.

This sequence joins TRBV5-1 and TRBJ1-3, with D unclear. Germline loops: CDR1 SGHRS, CDR2 YFSETQ. V dropped 2 bases and J dropped 1 base, with 13 bases sitting between them. The CDR3 length is 16 residues. The CDR3 bases are TGCGCCAGCAGCTTAGCCGGAGTTTCTTCTGGAAACACCATATATTTT. This encodes CASSLAGVSSGNTIYF.